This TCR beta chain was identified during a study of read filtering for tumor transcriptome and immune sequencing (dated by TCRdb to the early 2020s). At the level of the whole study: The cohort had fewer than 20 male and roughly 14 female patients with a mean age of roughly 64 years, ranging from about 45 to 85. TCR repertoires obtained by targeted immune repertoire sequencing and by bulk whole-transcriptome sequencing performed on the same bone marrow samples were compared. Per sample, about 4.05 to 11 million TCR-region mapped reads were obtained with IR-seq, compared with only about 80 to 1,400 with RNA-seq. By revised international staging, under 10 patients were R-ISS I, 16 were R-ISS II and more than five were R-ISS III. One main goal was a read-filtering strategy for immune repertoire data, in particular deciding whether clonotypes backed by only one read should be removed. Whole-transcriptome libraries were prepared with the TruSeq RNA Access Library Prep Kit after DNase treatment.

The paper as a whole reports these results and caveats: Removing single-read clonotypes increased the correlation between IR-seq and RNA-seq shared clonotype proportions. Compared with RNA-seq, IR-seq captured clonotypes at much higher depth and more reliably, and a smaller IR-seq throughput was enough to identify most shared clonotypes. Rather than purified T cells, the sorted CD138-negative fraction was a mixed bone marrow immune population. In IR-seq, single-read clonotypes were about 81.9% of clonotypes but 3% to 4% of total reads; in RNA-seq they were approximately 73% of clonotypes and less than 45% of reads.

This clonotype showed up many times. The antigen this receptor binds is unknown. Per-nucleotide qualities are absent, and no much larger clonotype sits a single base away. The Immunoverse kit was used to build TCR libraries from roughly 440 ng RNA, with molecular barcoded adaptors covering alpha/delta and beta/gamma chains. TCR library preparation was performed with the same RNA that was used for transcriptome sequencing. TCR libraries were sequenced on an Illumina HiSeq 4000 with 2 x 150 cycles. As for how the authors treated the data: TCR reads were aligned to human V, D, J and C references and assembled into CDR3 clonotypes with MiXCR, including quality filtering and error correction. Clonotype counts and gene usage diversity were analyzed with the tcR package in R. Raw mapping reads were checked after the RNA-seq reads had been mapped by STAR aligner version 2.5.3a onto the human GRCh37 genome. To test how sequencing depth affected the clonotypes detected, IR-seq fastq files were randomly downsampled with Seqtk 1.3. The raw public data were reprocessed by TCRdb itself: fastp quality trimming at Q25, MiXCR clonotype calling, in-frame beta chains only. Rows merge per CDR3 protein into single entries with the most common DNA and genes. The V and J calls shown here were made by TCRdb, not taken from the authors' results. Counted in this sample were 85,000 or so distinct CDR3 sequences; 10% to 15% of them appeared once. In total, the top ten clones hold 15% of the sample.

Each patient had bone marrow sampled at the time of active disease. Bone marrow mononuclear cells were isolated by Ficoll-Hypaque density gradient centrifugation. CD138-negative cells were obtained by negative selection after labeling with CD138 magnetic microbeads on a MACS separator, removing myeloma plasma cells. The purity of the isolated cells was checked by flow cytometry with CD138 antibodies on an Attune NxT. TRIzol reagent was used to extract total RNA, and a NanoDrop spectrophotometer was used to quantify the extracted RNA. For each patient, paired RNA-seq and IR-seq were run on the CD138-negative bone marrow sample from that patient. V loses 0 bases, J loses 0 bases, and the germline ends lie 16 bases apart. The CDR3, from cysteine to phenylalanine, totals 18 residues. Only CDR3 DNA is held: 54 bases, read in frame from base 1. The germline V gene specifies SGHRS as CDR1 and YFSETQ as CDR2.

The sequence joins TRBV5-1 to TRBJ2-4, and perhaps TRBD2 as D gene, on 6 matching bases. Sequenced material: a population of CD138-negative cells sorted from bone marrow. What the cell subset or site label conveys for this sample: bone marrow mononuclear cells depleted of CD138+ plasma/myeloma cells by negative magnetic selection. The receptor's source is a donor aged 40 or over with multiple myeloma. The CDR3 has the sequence CASSLGQSAGLAKNIQYF. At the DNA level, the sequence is TGCGCCAGCAGCTTGGGTCAGTCGGCGGGACTAGCCAAAAACATTCAGTACTTC. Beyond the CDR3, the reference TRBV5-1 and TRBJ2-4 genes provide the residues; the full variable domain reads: KAGVTQTPRYLIKTRGQQVTLSCSPISGHRSVSWYQQTPGQGLQFLFEYFSETQRNKGNFPGRFSGRQFSNSRSEMNVSTLELGDSALYLCASSLGQSAGLAKNIQYFGAGTRLSVL.